This T cell receptor beta chain was sequenced during a study of cytotoxic CD8 clonotypes in ibrutinib-treated CLL. Study summary: The response samples were taken once patients had been treated for a median of around twelve months, range 6 to 36.

Looked up from germline, CDR1 is LGHNA and CDR2 is YNFKEQ. This CDR3 spans 15 amino acids. V was cut by 0 bases and J by 6 bases, with 14 bases left in between. The planned depth of sequencing spanned 1 in 200,000 to 1 in 1 million T cells. Sequencing used immunoSEQ multiplex PCR; TCRdb keeps in-frame clones, though not all of them. This table holds 150,000 or so clones, about 72% found once. This clonotype originated in a human donor with chronic lymphocytic leukemia. The gene calls are TRBV4-2 and TRBJ1-2; D is ambiguous. The material sequenced was PBMCs, taken after 12 months of ibrutinib treatment. The CDR3: CASSQDPTFADGYTF. The CDR3 bases are TGTGCCAGCAGCCAAGACCCCACTTTCGCTGATGGCTACACCTTC.